This TCR beta chain originates from a study of metastatic and nonmetastatic thyroid tumors. Study-level points and caveats: Malignant thyroid tumors reportedly had TCR beta diversity that was significantly higher than in benign nodules, in blood and tumor.

Patients were all untreated before their thyroid surgery. This clone occurred many times. Its antigen is not identified. With 1 base removed from V and 0 bases from J, the gap between germline ends came to 7 bases. Germline V gene data show CDR1 as SGHTA and CDR2 as FQGNSA. This CDR3 comprises 15 residues. TCRdb reprocessed the PCR reads via MiXCR. The sample holds approximately 90,000 clones, about 13% seen once. Material for sequencing was blood. The receptor was isolated from a female donor with papillary thyroid cancer or a benign thyroid nodule (not recorded which). Some clones in this sample may be carry-over from other donors' samples. The V gene is TRBV7-2, the J gene TRBJ1-3, with D uncertain. As DNA, the CDR3 is TGTGCCAGCAGCTTAGACCGGAGCTCTGGAAACACCATATATTTT. Translation: CASSLDRSSGNTIYF.